One and the same sample provided the 26 T cell receptor beta chains below, sequenced in a study of OX40 agonist ivuxolimab in advanced cancers. Libraries were prepared by immunoSEQ multiplex PCR; TCRdb keeps only in-frame clonotypes and omits some of them. The sample carries approximately 82,000 clones, approximately 92% recorded once. Material: CD4+ or CD8+ T cells sorted from blood, obtained in a trial of the OX40 agonist ivuxolimab. These receptors were obtained from an adult with an advanced solid tumor such as melanoma, head and neck, liver or kidney cancer.

This sequence joins TRBV19 and TRBJ1-2, with TRBD1 matching over 9 bases. Germline V lookup: CDR1 LNHDA, CDR2 SQIVND (reference sequence). CDR3 length: 13 amino acids. With V trimmed by 4 bases and J by 7 bases, 4 bases remained unmatched. CDR3 loop: CASSTTGGGGYTF. The CDR3 coding sequence is TGTGCCAGTAGTACTACAGGGGGCGGTGGCTACACCTTC.

V gene TRBV30 combines with J gene TRBJ1-5, with 8 bases lining up with TRBD1. Unmatched junction bases numbered 4, after V lost 0 bases and J lost 6 bases. Germline lookup yields CDR1 GTSNPN and CDR2 SVGIG (reference sequence). CDR3 length: 14 residues. Here the CDR3 reads CAWSVDRGGQPQHF. The CDR3 coding sequence is TGTGCCTGGAGTGTCGACAGGGGTGGTCAGCCCCAGCATTTT.

CDR3 loop: CASSLGGAGGAETQYF. The CDR3 coding sequence is TGTGCCAGCAGCTTGGGAGGCGCGGGGGGGGCAGAGACCCAGTACTTC. The chain employs TRBV11-2 and TRBJ2-5, with 9 positions matching TRBD2. CDR1 is SGHAT, CDR2 FQNNGV, per germline. The trim removed 3 bases at V and 4 bases at J, leaving 9 bases unmatched. This CDR3 region has 16 residues.

The chain recombines TRBV5-6 with TRBJ2-1; 10 bases are a match to TRBD1. Trimming took 5 bases from V and 7 from J; bases not matched to a gene: 18. Germline assignment: CDR1 SGHDT and CDR2 YYEEEE. The CDR3 is made up of 18 amino acids. The DNA of the CDR3 is TGTGCCAGCAGTAATATGATTGCCCGACAGGGGGCGTATAATGAGCAGTTCTTC. Translation: CASSNMIARQGAYNEQFF.

The CDR3, as DNA: TGTGCCAGCAGTGAACAGGGGGCAAGGGTGGGGGAGCAGTTCTTC. Its protein product is CASSEQGARVGEQFF. The chain links TRBV25-1 to TRBJ2-1, with TRBD1 matching over 8 bases. The CDR3 spans 15 residues. The germline CDR1 and CDR2 sequences are MGHDK and SYGVNS. The J segment lost 10 bases and the V segment lost 2 bases, leaving 10 bases of the junction unmatched.

The chain has TRBV2 and TRBJ1-2, with D unclear. Germline-derived CDR1 and CDR2 are SNHLY and FYNNEI. Deletions cut 5 bases from V and 6 bases from J, with 10 bases between. The CDR3 has 12 residues. CDR3 in DNA: TGTGCCAGCAGTTCCCGAGGAGATGGCTACACCTTC. Its translation: CASSSRGDGYTF.

The V call is TRBV30, the J call TRBJ2-7, with TRBD1 as a possible D gene (5 bases). Germline CDR1 and CDR2: GTSNPN and SVGIG (reference sequence). Deletions cut 0 bases from V and 4 bases from J, with 10 bases between. The CDR3 length is 13 residues. CDR3 sequence: CAWSVPGLYEQYF. For the CDR3, the DNA is TGTGCCTGGAGTGTCCCAGGGTTGTACGAGCAGTACTTC.

This clone was seen a few times. V and J are TRBV30 and TRBJ1-1; 9 positions agree with TRBD1. The CDR3 sequence is 13 residues long. V shed 3 bases and J 5 bases; nucleotides not matched to a gene: 4. Germline CDR1 and CDR2: GTSNPN and SVGIG (reference sequence). CDR3 amino acids: CAWRGQGGTEAFF. CDR3 sequence (DNA): TGTGCCTGGAGGGGACAGGGCGGGACTGAAGCTTTCTTT.

This rearrangement joins TRBV1 to TRBJ1-5. TRBV1 corresponds to a pseudogene. This CDR3 has 15 residues. The CDR3 bases are TGCACCAGCAGCCTTTTATGGGGGGACAATCAGCCCCAGCATTTT. Its protein is CTSSLLWGDNQPQHF.

The V call is TRBV7-8, the J call TRBJ2-7; D is tentatively TRBD1 or TRBD2 (5 bases each). Trimming took off 1 base at V and 1 base at J, with 11 bases between the two ends. The CDR3 has 15 amino acids. Looked up from germline, CDR1 is SGHVS and CDR2 is FQNEAQ. The CDR3 here is CASSLGGGGSYEQYF. The CDR3, as DNA: TGTGCCAGCAGCTTAGGGGGTGGGGGTTCCTACGAGCAGTACTTC. Filled out from reference TRBV7-8 and TRBJ2-7, the complete variable domain reads GAGVSQSPRYKVAKRGQDVALRCDPISGHVSLFWYQQALGQGPEFLTYFQNEAQLDKSGLPSDRFFAERPEGSVSTLKIQRTQQEDSAVYLCASSLGGGGSYEQYFGPGTRLTVT.

This sequence joins TRBV28 and TRBJ2-2; unclear D gene. From germline, CDR1 is MDHEN and CDR2 SYDVKM. CDR3 length equals 15 residues. V was clipped by 1 base and J by 4 bases, with 10 bases between them. The CDR3 loop reads CASSLSEFGTGELFF. Here the CDR3 DNA reads TGTGCCAGCAGTTTATCCGAGTTCGGCACCGGGGAGCTGTTTTTT.

The chain couples TRBV7-2 to TRBJ1-1; D is unclear. Trimming removed 2 bases from V and 1 base from J, with 11 bases in between. The germline gives CDR1 SGHTA, CDR2 FQGNSA. This CDR3 region has 15 residues. The CDR3 nucleotides are TGTGCCAGCAGCTTATTGGTGATATCGAACACTGAAGCTTTCTTT. Its protein is CASSLLVISNTEAFF.

This chain connects TRBV5-1 to TRBJ2-3, with 8 bases fitting TRBD2. The CDR3 has 15 residues. The germline V gene encodes CDR1 SGHRS and CDR2 YFSETQ. Trimming took 4 bases from V and 5 from J; bases not matched to a gene: 9. Here the CDR3 reads CASSTAGAGGDTQYF. CDR3 nucleotide sequence: TGCGCCAGCAGCACCGCAGGGGCGGGAGGAGATACGCAGTATTTT.

V usage is TRBV9 and J usage is TRBJ1-2; possible D gene TRBD1, 6 bases. Germline-derived CDR1 and CDR2 are SGDLS and YYNGEE. This CDR3 comprises 13 residues. Trimming shortened V by 1 base and J by 7 bases, and 11 bases separated the two germline ends. CDR3 nucleotides: TGTGCCAGCAGCGTAAGGGGGGTGGGTGGCTACACCTTC. Its protein product is CASSVRGVGGYTF.

The chain joins TRBV4-1 to TRBJ2-1; 11 bases are a match to TRBD2. Germline V CDR1 and CDR2: MGHRA, YSYEKL. Trimming removed 1 base from V and 0 bases from J; junction bases left unmatched: 8. CDR3 length: 19 residues. Here the CDR3 DNA reads TGCGCCAGCAGCCAAGGGACTAGCGGGTCAAGACCCTCCTACAATGAGCAGTTCTTC. Protein: CASSQGTSGSRPSYNEQFF.

The V call is TRBV23-1, the J call TRBJ2-1; 8 positions match TRBD2. TRBV23-1 is given ORF status, its function remaining uncertain. The V and J ends lost 0 bases and 3 bases, in that order; junction bases with no gene match: 4. This CDR3 is built from 16 residues. CDR3 nucleotide sequence: TGCGCCAGCAGTCAATCCTCACTAGCGGACTACAATGAGCAGTTCTTC. This codes for CASSQSSLADYNEQFF.

The rearrangement links TRBV2 to TRBJ1-4; TRBD1 matches 9 bases. Germline-derived CDR1 and CDR2 are SNHLY and FYNNEI. Unmatched junction bases numbered 7, after V lost 3 bases and J lost 8 bases. The CDR3 consists of 15 residues. CDR3 DNA sequence: TGTGCCAGCAGTGATGTGGGACAGGGAGGCGAAAAACTGTTTTTT. This codes for CASSDVGQGGEKLFF.

The chain recombines TRBV19 with TRBJ2-3; tentatively, D is TRBD1 (5 bases). The CDR3 spans 14 residues. Trimming shortened V by 3 bases and J by 1 base, and 8 bases separated the two germline ends. Germline V gives CDR1 LNHDA, CDR2 SQIVND (reference sequence). CDR3 sequence: CASSMAGRTDTQYF. CDR3 bases: TGTGCCAGTAGTATGGCAGGGCGCACAGATACGCAGTATTTT.

The rearrangement joins TRBV5-1 to TRBJ2-5, with 10 bases that match TRBD1. The CDR3 is 13 residues long. Unmatched junction bases numbered 1, after V lost 3 bases and J lost 5 bases. CDR1 and CDR2 from the germline V gene are SGHRS and YFSETQ. The CDR3: CASSWTGGETQYF. The CDR3 DNA follows: TGCGCCAGCAGCTGGACAGGGGGGGAGACCCAGTACTTC.

This chain joins TRBV7-9 and TRBJ1-2; TRBD1 aligns across 7 bases. Germline assignment: CDR1 SEHNR and CDR2 FQNEAQ (reference sequence). This CDR3 is built from 15 residues. The ends lost 6 bases at V and 0 bases at J; junction bases unmatched: 7. The CDR3 sequence: CASRDKGTANYGYTF. The CDR3 region has the DNA TGTGCCAGCAGGGACAAAGGGACAGCTAACTATGGCTACACCTTC.

This clone showed up just a few times. CDR3 sequence (DNA): TGTGCCAGCAGCTTTCCTCTTGGGGGAGGGCCCTCGGAGACCCAGTACTTC. As protein: CASSFPLGGGPSETQYF. The genes are TRBV7-2 and TRBJ2-5, with 7 bases lining up with TRBD2. Germline V gives CDR1 SGHTA, CDR2 FQGNSA. The CDR3 length is 17 residues. V gave up 3 bases and J gave up 5 bases; unmatched junction bases: 15.

The chain is built from TRBV19 and TRBJ1-1; D uncertain. Germline V CDR1 and CDR2: LNHDA, SQIVND (reference sequence). The length of the CDR3 is 13 residues. V dropped 4 bases and J dropped 4 bases, with 10 bases sitting between them. The CDR3 sequence is CASSRRVGTEAFF. The DNA for the CDR3 is TGTGCCAGTAGTAGGAGGGTAGGCACTGAAGCTTTCTTT.

V is TRBV30 and J is TRBJ2-3; either TRBD1 or TRBD2 may fit D (6 bases each). The CDR3 has 14 amino acids. Germline loops: CDR1 GTSNPN, CDR2 SVGIG (reference sequence). V shed 2 bases and J shed 3 bases, with 12 bases lying between them. CDR3 nucleotide sequence: TGTGCCTGGAGTTTGGGGGGCCAAACAGATACGCAGTATTTT. Its translation: CAWSLGGQTDTQYF.

This clone was seen just once. The chain is built from TRBV7-8 and TRBJ2-7; 8 bases align to TRBD1. J gave up 3 bases and V 5 bases, and 6 bases lay outside the gene matches. This CDR3 is 14 amino acids long. The germline V gene has CDR1 SGHVS and CDR2 FQNEAQ. Here the CDR3 DNA reads TGTGCCAGCAGCCACGGACAGGGAGGCTACGAGCAGTACTTC. Translation gives CASSHGQGGYEQYF. Using reference TRBV7-8 and TRBJ2-7 for the parts outside the CDR3, the full variable domain is GAGVSQSPRYKVAKRGQDVALRCDPISGHVSLFWYQQALGQGPEFLTYFQNEAQLDKSGLPSDRFFAERPEGSVSTLKIQRTQQEDSAVYLCASSHGQGGYEQYFGPGTRLTVT.

The genes are TRBV6-5 and TRBJ2-7; D gene ambiguous. In germline, CDR1 is MNHEY, CDR2 SVGAGI. The CDR3 sequence is 13 residues long. V shed 0 bases and J shed 4 bases, with 7 bases lying between them. CDR3 region: CASSYSRGYEQYF. CDR3 sequence (DNA): TGTGCCAGCAGTTACTCGCGTGGTTACGAGCAGTACTTC.

V gene TRBV14 combines with J gene TRBJ1-6, with D perhaps TRBD1 (5 bases). V lost 3 bases, J lost 10 bases, and 10 bases lay in between. Germline CDR1 and CDR2: SGHDN and FVKESK. This CDR3 is built from 13 residues. CDR3 DNA sequence: TGTGCCAGCAGCCAGACAAGGGGCTCACCCCTCCACTTT. Translated: CASSQTRGSPLHF.